One sample yielded the 12 T cell receptor beta chains listed below, sequenced in a study of T cell responses to AZD1222 COVID-19 vaccine. Using immunoSEQ multiplex PCR, the repertoire was profiled, and TCRdb retains in-frame clones only, with some absent. The sample holds about 110,000 clones, around 91% seen once. The sample was peripheral blood, taken 28 days after the second AZD1222 dose. These receptors all come from an adult who received the AZD1222 COVID-19 vaccine.

The sample holds one count of this clone. The rearrangement links TRBV5-1 to TRBJ1-1, with D uncertain. The CDR3 length is 15 residues. From germline, CDR1 is SGHRS and CDR2 YFSETQ. Trimming took off 4 bases at V and 0 bases at J, with 13 bases between the two ends. The CDR3, as DNA: TGCGCCAGCAGCATACAGAGTGGAATGAACACTGAAGCTTTCTTT. Its protein product is CASSIQSGMNTEAFF. Variable domain in full (rest from reference TRBV5-1 and TRBJ1-1): KAGVTQTPRYLIKTRGQQVTLSCSPISGHRSVSWYQQTPGQGLQFLFEYFSETQRNKGNFPGRFSGRQFSNSRSEMNVSTLELGDSALYLCASSIQSGMNTEAFFGQGTRLTVV.

The chain links TRBV7-9 to TRBJ2-7; D is undetermined. The length of the CDR3 is 11 residues. V was shortened by 4 bases and J by 3 bases, with 4 bases between the two germline ends. The germline gives CDR1 SEHNR, CDR2 FQNEAQ (reference sequence). The DNA of the CDR3 is TGTGCCAGCAGCTACAACTACGAGCAGTACTTC. Its translation: CASSYNYEQYF.

This chain joins TRBV7-9 and TRBJ2-1; tentative D call: TRBD1 (5 bases). V was pared by 7 bases and J by 4 bases, with 14 bases between. The germline gives CDR1 SEHNR, CDR2 FQNEAQ (reference sequence). The CDR3 covers 14 residues. CDR3 protein: CASTTDAGYNEQFF. The CDR3 DNA reads TGTGCCAGCACAACTGATGCAGGGTACAATGAGCAGTTCTTC.

The CDR3 spells CASSVGVALEEQFF. The CDR3 region has the DNA TGTGCCAGCAGCGTAGGGGTGGCGTTAGAAGAGCAGTTCTTC. The V gene is TRBV9, the J gene TRBJ2-1; D uncertain. The CDR3 is made up of 14 amino acids. CDR1 is SGDLS, CDR2 YYNGEE, per germline. V lost 0 bases and J lost 10, with 14 bases in between.

The chain is built from TRBV4-3 and TRBJ1-5; D gene unclear. Germline V lookup: CDR1 LGHNA, CDR2 YSLEER. V was trimmed by 0 bases and J by 0 bases, leaving 15 bases between them. CDR3 length: 18 amino acids. The CDR3 DNA follows: TGCGCCAGCAGCCAAGATCCGGCCGGCCATTATAGCAATCAGCCCCAGCATTTT. It yields the protein CASSQDPAGHYSNQPQHF.

This clone came up once. The chain has TRBV5-1 and TRBJ2-3; 13 positions agree with TRBD2. The length of the CDR3 is 18 residues. Germline V lookup: CDR1 SGHRS, CDR2 YFSETQ. V lost 0 bases, J lost 3 bases, and 7 bases stayed unmatched. The CDR3 DNA follows: TGCGCCAGCAGCTTGGACGGGACTAGCGGGACCGGAACAGATACGCAGTATTTT. Its protein is CASSLDGTSGTGTDTQYF.

CDR3 region: CASHPRSSPSYEQYF. The CDR3 DNA sequence: TGTGCCAGCCACCCGAGGAGTAGCCCATCCTACGAGCAGTACTTC. The V and J genes are TRBV13 and TRBJ2-7; D not resolved. Germline loops: CDR1 PRHDT, CDR2 FYEKMQ (reference sequence). The CDR3 consists of 15 residues. V was clipped by 8 bases and J by 1 base, with 18 bases between them.

V gene TRBV24-1 combines with J gene TRBJ2-3; maybe TRBD1 (6 bases). Trimming stripped 9 bases from V and 3 bases from J, with 6 bases between. Germline lookup yields CDR1 KGHDR and CDR2 SFDVKD. CDR3 length: 11 residues. DNA for the CDR3: TGTGCCACCGGACAGACAGATACGCAGTATTTT. Amino acid sequence: CATGQTDTQYF.

The chain combines TRBV25-1 with TRBJ2-3, with a tentative D call TRBD1 (6 bases). The germline V gene has CDR1 MGHDK and CDR2 SYGVNS. The CDR3 has 13 amino acids. V was clipped by 5 bases and J by 8 bases, with 14 bases between them. The CDR3 nucleotides are TGTGCCAGCAGTAGCGCAGGGGTAGTTACGCAGTATTTT. Translated, it gives CASSSAGVVTQYF. Combining the CDR3 with reference TRBV25-1 and TRBJ2-3 gives the whole variable domain EADIYQTPRYLVIGTGKKITLECSQTMGHDKMYWYQQDPGMELHLIHYSYGVNSTEKGDLSSESTVSRIRTEHFPLTLESARPSHTSQYLCASSSAGVVTQYFGPGTRLTVL.

This rearrangement joins TRBV19 to TRBJ2-6; the match to TRBD2 covers 7 bases. V dropped 3 bases and J dropped 4; count of bases not matched to a gene: 9. CDR3 size: 17 residues. Germline V gene sequence: CDR1 LNHDA, CDR2 SQIVND (reference sequence). The CDR3 DNA sequence: TGTGCCAGTAGTATCTTGGGAGGGGCCTCGGGGGCCAACGTCCTGACTTTC. It is translated as CASSILGGASGANVLTF.

This clone was recorded a few times. This sample also contains other DNA sequences that code for the same CDR3. V gene TRBV11-1 combines with J gene TRBJ1-4; TRBD1 aligns across 8 bases. This CDR3 has 14 amino acids. The germline gives CDR1 SGHAT, CDR2 FQDESV (reference sequence). With 4 bases clipped from V and 8 bases from J, the junction kept 6 bases outside the gene matches. DNA of the CDR3: TGTGCCAGCAGCTACGGACAGGGTCGGGAAAAACTGTTTTTT. This sequence encodes CASSYGQGREKLFF.

The CDR3 is CASSSAERAYNEQFF. The CDR3 DNA reads as TGTGCCAGCAGTTCCGCCGAGAGGGCCTACAATGAGCAGTTCTTC. The rearrangement links TRBV6-5 to TRBJ2-1; weak D call: TRBD2 (5 bases). Germline V gives CDR1 MNHEY, CDR2 SVGAGI. The CDR3 has 15 amino acids. V lost 4 bases and J lost 2, with 12 bases in between.